The 24 T cell receptor beta chains below were found in one sample sequenced in a study of blood T cell repertoires in COVID-19. Some clones are missing from TCRdb's copy, which holds only in-frame ones; the method was immunoSEQ multiplex PCR. The table records about 210,000 clones, approximately 80% of them present only once. Sequencing input: peripheral blood. The origin of the receptors is a human donor in a cohort sampled during active COVID-19.

The J gene is TRBJ1-1, the V gene TRBV9, with 8 positions matching TRBD1. CDR3 length: 14 residues. Unmatched junction bases numbered 5, after V lost 2 bases and J lost 5 bases. Germline V lookup: CDR1 SGDLS, CDR2 YYNGEE. The chain's CDR3 is CASSVTGEVTEAFF. The DNA of the CDR3 is TGTGCCAGCAGCGTGACAGGGGAGGTAACTGAAGCTTTCTTT.

The sample holds a few counts of this clone. V is TRBV4-2 and J is TRBJ2-3; 7 positions match TRBD2. Germline lookup yields CDR1 LGHNA and CDR2 YNFKEQ. V shed 4 bases and J 2 bases; nucleotides not matched to a gene: 6. The CDR3 runs 15 residues. This CDR3 reads CASSRLRDYTDTQYF. In DNA, the CDR3 is TGTGCCAGCAGCCGGCTTCGGGACTACACAGATACGCAGTATTTT.

This clone was counted ten times or more. The chain links TRBV2 to TRBJ1-2; 8 nucleotides line up with TRBD1. Trimming cost V 7 bases and J 2 bases; bases outside gene matches: 15. The CDR3 totals 17 residues. Looked up from germline, CDR1 is SNHLY and CDR2 is FYNNEI. The CDR3 loop reads CASIVGQGASGNYGYTF. DNA of the CDR3: TGTGCCAGCATCGTGGGGCAGGGGGCCTCGGGGAACTATGGCTACACCTTC.

The genes are TRBV19 and TRBJ2-1, with D possibly TRBD2 on 6 matching bases. The V end was cut by 4 bases, the J end by 2 bases, with 12 bases between. CDR3 size: 15 residues. The germline V gene encodes CDR1 LNHDA and CDR2 SQIVND (reference sequence). The CDR3 DNA reads TGTGCCAGTAGTAGTTTGCGGACTACCTACAATGAGCAGTTCTTC. As protein: CASSSLRTTYNEQFF.

The rearrangement uses TRBV5-1 and TRBJ2-5; a weak D match, TRBD2 (6 bases). CDR3 length: 16 amino acids. Germline-derived CDR1 and CDR2 are SGHRS and YFSETQ. Trimming removed 3 bases from V and 2 bases from J, with 17 bases in between. CDR3 sequence reads: CASSSATGSRQETQYF. The CDR3 coding sequence is TGCGCCAGCAGCTCTGCGACCGGGAGCCGGCAAGAGACCCAGTACTTC.

Here the CDR3 reads CASSQFGLAGARTDTQYF. The CDR3 bases are TGTGCCAGCAGCCAATTCGGACTAGCGGGGGCCCGCACAGATACGCAGTATTTT. V is TRBV3-1 (or the pseudogene TRBV3-2) and J is TRBJ2-3; 13 bases align to TRBD2. The CDR3 extends over 18 amino acids. Germline assignment: CDR1 LGHDT and CDR2 YNNKEL (reference sequence). Losses at the gene ends were 2 bases for V and 1 base for J; bases not matched to a gene: 6.

This chain connects TRBV11-1 to TRBJ1-1, with D tentatively TRBD1 (6 bases). The germline CDR1 and CDR2 sequences are SGHAT and FQDESV (reference sequence). The CDR3 runs 13 residues. With 4 bases removed from V and 5 bases from J, the gap between germline ends came to 11 bases. CDR3 nucleotide sequence: TGTGCCAGCAGCTGGGGGCAGGGAACTGAAGCTTTCTTT. It specifies CASSWGQGTEAFF.

The V call is TRBV7-3, the J call TRBJ2-6, with D perhaps TRBD1 (6 bases). Trimming removed 9 bases from V and 4 bases from J, with 13 bases in between. The CDR3 runs to 14 residues. Germline assignment: CDR1 SGHTA and CDR2 FQGTGA. CDR3 loop: CASSRGFGANVLTF. The DNA for the CDR3 is TGTGCCAGTTCCAGGGGATTCGGGGCCAACGTCCTGACTTTC.

The J gene is TRBJ2-5, the V gene TRBV10-1; 7 positions agree with TRBD1. Germline V gene lookup returns CDR1 WNHNN and CDR2 SYGVQD (reference sequence). Losses at the gene ends were 6 bases for V and 2 bases for J; bases not matched to a gene: 12. There are 16 residues in the CDR3. CDR3 sequence reads: CASSPLGDREQETQYF. The CDR3 coding sequence is TGCGCCAGCAGCCCCTTGGGGGACAGAGAACAAGAGACCCAGTACTTC.

The rearrangement joins TRBV19 to TRBJ2-1; TRBD1 might be the D (6 bases). In germline, CDR1 is LNHDA, CDR2 SQIVND (reference sequence). Trimming cost V 1 base and J 1 base, with 8 bases left between them. CDR3 length equals 15 residues. The CDR3 DNA follows: TGTGCCAGTAGTATAGGGACAGTGTCCTACAATGAGCAGTTCTTC. Translation gives CASSIGTVSYNEQFF.

This clone has more than one count but fewer than ten. This rearrangement joins TRBV9 to TRBJ2-1; 9 bases are a match to TRBD2. This CDR3 spans 16 amino acids. The germline gives CDR1 SGDLS, CDR2 YYNGEE. V shed 4 bases and J 5 bases; nucleotides not matched to a gene: 10. The CDR3 here is CASSLRGAGGNNEQFF. The CDR3 bases are TGTGCCAGCAGCCTCCGGGGAGCGGGAGGCAACAATGAGCAGTTCTTC.

The rearrangement uses TRBV11-1 and TRBJ2-7, with 12 bases fitting TRBD1. CDR3 size: 15 residues. The trim removed 3 bases at V and 4 bases at J, leaving 4 bases unmatched. Germline CDR1 is SGHAT and CDR2 is FQDESV (reference sequence). The CDR3 loop is CASSFGTGGGYEQYF. The CDR3 DNA is TGTGCCAGCAGCTTCGGGACAGGGGGCGGGTACGAGCAGTACTTC.

The chain recombines TRBV28 with TRBJ1-2; 8 bases line up with TRBD1. The V gene's germline CDR1 is MDHEN and CDR2 SYDVKM. V lost 8 bases to trimming and J lost 8 bases; unmatched junction nucleotides: 13. The CDR3 totals 14 residues. CDR3 loop: CASLVGQGAGGYTF. CDR3 sequence (DNA): TGTGCCAGCCTCGTTGGGCAGGGGGCCGGGGGCTACACCTTC.

CDR3 nucleotides: TGTGCCAGCAGTCCCTTATCTTATACGCAGTATTTT. This gives the protein CASSPLSYTQYF. The chain couples TRBV6-2 or TRBV6-3 to TRBJ2-3; D unresolved. Germline CDR1 is MNHEY and CDR2 is SVGEGT. Trimming removed 5 bases at V and 7 bases at J, with 10 bases between. This CDR3 has 12 residues.

The chain employs TRBV3-1 (or the pseudogene TRBV3-2) and TRBJ2-7, with 11 bases that match TRBD2. The CDR3 is 18 amino acids. The V segment lost 1 base and the J segment 0 bases; nucleotides outside the gene matches: 8. Germline lookup yields CDR1 LGHDT and CDR2 YNNKEL (reference sequence). The CDR3 is CASSQVSPGTSGSYEQYF. The CDR3 DNA reads as TGTGCCAGCAGCCAAGTTTCACCGGGGACTAGCGGCTCCTACGAGCAGTACTTC.

This chain links TRBV5-1 with TRBJ1-5; D not certain. Trimming removed 0 bases at V and 1 base at J, with 2 bases between. Germline CDR1 reads SGHRS; CDR2 reads YFSETQ. The CDR3 length is 13 residues. As DNA, the CDR3 is TGCGCCAGCAGCTTGGCGAGCAATCAGCCCCAGCATTTT. Amino acids: CASSLASNQPQHF.

This chain links TRBV27 with TRBJ1-2; 7 bases map to TRBD1. The V segment lost 8 bases and the J segment 6 bases; nucleotides outside the gene matches: 9. This CDR3 is 13 amino acids long. Germline assignment: CDR1 MNHEY and CDR2 SMNVEV (reference sequence). The CDR3 sequence: CASAYLQGDGYTF. DNA of the CDR3: TGTGCCAGCGCCTACCTTCAGGGGGATGGCTACACCTTC.

This chain joins TRBV19 and TRBJ2-3; possibly TRBD2 for D (5 bases). The germline CDR1 and CDR2 sequences are LNHDA and SQIVND (reference sequence). V shed 5 bases and J shed 6 bases, with 12 bases lying between them. There are 13 residues in the CDR3. CDR3 coding DNA: TGTGCCAGTAGTCGCAACTGGGAGGATACGCAGTATTTT. Its translation: CASSRNWEDTQYF.

The gene calls are TRBV6-2 or TRBV6-3 and TRBJ2-7; TRBD1 matches at 8 bases. Unmatched junction bases numbered 5, after V lost 2 bases and J lost 5 bases. Germline CDR1 is MNHEY and CDR2 is SVGEGT. This CDR3 has 14 residues. The CDR3 DNA sequence: TGTGCCAGCAGTTACCAGGACAGGGCCGACGAGCAGTACTTC. It translates to CASSYQDRADEQYF.

This clone was observed a few times. The chain uses TRBV5-1 and TRBJ2-7; a weak D match, TRBD2 (6 bases). V lost 1 base and J lost 3, with 8 bases in between. Germline CDR1 is SGHRS and CDR2 is YFSETQ. The CDR3 is made up of 13 amino acids. The CDR3 DNA follows: TGCGCCAGCAGCTTGTCGGGAGACTACGAGCAGTACTTC. Amino acid sequence: CASSLSGDYEQYF.

DNA of the CDR3: TGTGCCACCGGAGGGCTAGCGGGTAGCAACACAGATACGCAGTATTTT. Encoded protein: CATGGLAGSNTDTQYF. The chain couples TRBV10-3 to TRBJ2-3; 8 bases agree with TRBD2. The CDR3 is 16 amino acids. Trimming removed 10 bases from V and 2 bases from J; junction bases left unmatched: 14. Germline lookup yields CDR1 ENHRY and CDR2 SYGVKD.

This sequence joins TRBV5-5 and TRBJ1-4, with 7 nucleotides matching TRBD1. The CDR3 spans 13 residues. The ends lost 0 bases at V and 14 bases at J; junction bases unmatched: 7. From germline, CDR1 is SGHKS and CDR2 YYEKEE (reference sequence). CDR3 loop: CASSLEGAEPLFF. CDR3 in DNA: TGTGCCAGCAGCTTGGAGGGGGCCGAGCCCCTGTTTTTT. Full variable domain (remainder filled in from reference TRBV5-5 and TRBJ1-4): DAGVTQSPTHLIKTRGQQVTLRCSPISGHKSVSWYQQVLGQGPQFIFQYYEKEERGRGNFPDRFSARQFPNYSSELNVNALLLGDSALYLCASSLEGAEPLFFGSGTQLSVL.

The chain joins TRBV5-8 to TRBJ1-6; D gene ambiguous. The CDR3 extends over 16 amino acids. Trimming shortened V by 2 bases and J by 0 bases, and 9 bases separated the two germline ends. CDR1 is SGHTS and CDR2 is YDEGEE in the germline V gene. CDR3 residues: CASSFGGSSYNSPLHF. CDR3 nucleotides: TGTGCCAGCAGCTTCGGAGGAAGCTCCTATAATTCACCCCTCCACTTT.

The chain links TRBV5-1 to TRBJ2-2, with a possible D match to TRBD1 (6 bases). From germline, CDR1 is SGHRS and CDR2 YFSETQ. The CDR3 is 15 amino acids. The ends were cut back, 3 bases at V and 0 bases at J, with 9 bases in the middle. The CDR3 coding sequence is TGCGCCAGCAGCTGGACAGCTTCGAACACCGGGGAGCTGTTTTTT. Its translation: CASSWTASNTGELFF.